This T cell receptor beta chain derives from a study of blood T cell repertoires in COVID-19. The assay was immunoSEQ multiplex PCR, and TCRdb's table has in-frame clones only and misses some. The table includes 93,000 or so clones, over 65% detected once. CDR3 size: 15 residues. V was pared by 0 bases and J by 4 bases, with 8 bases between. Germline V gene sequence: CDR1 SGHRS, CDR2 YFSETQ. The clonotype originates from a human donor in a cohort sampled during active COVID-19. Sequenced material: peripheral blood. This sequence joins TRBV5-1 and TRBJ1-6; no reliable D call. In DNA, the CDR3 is TGCGCCAGCAGCTTGGCGGTTAAATATAATTCACCCCTCCACTTT. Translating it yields CASSLAVKYNSPLHF.